Presented here are 4 T cell receptor beta chains from one specimen sequenced in a study of blood T cell repertoires in COVID-19. Produced via immunoSEQ multiplex PCR; TCRdb's table is partial and in-frame only. The sample has around 140,000 clones, around 81% seen once. Sequencing was performed on peripheral blood. The receptors here all came from an older woman with active or convalescent COVID-19.

The CDR3 bases are TGTGCCAGCAGCTCAACGGGACAGGGGGCCAATCAGCCCCAGCATTTT. Protein: CASSSTGQGANQPQHF. V is TRBV7-3 and J is TRBJ1-5; 12 bases are a match to TRBD1. The CDR3 extends over 16 amino acids. The germline gives CDR1 SGHTA, CDR2 FQGTGA. Unmatched junction bases numbered 4, after V lost 4 bases and J lost 3 bases.

V gene TRBV11-2 combines with J gene TRBJ2-3; TRBD2 matches at 11 bases. Germline lookup yields CDR1 SGHAT and CDR2 FQNNGV. This CDR3 contains 15 residues. Trimming cost V 4 bases and J 3 bases; bases outside gene matches: 3. CDR3 DNA sequence: TGTGCCAGCAGCTCGACTAGCGGGACTACAGATACGCAGTATTTT. Translated, it gives CASSSTSGTTDTQYF.

The J gene is TRBJ2-7, the V gene TRBV11-2; 7 bases line up with TRBD1. In germline, CDR1 is SGHAT, CDR2 FQNNGV. Germline trimming cut 1 base from V and 5 bases from J; bases unmatched to any gene: 8. This CDR3 contains 15 residues. CDR3 region: CASSLGTGPWDEQYF. For the CDR3, the DNA is TGTGCCAGCAGCTTAGGGACAGGACCATGGGACGAGCAGTACTTC.

Judged by abundance, this clone is medium-sized. The chain combines TRBV11-2 with TRBJ2-7; possible D gene TRBD1, 5 bases. Germline values: CDR1 SGHAT, CDR2 FQNNGV. V gave up 5 bases and J gave up 2 bases, with 19 bases separating them. The CDR3 sequence is 16 residues long. This CDR3 is CASSETGRGAPYEQYV. The CDR3 DNA is TGTGCCAGCAGCGAAACTGGTAGGGGCGCTCCCTACGAGCAGTACGTC.